This T cell receptor beta chain appears in the sequencing data of a study of blood T cell repertoires in COVID-19. V was cut by 0 bases and J by 1 base, with 9 bases left in between. CDR1 is SQVTM and CDR2 is ANQGSEA in the germline V gene. The CDR3 covers 15 residues. How the authors handled the data: Nucleated cell number was recorded as an estimate derived from reference gene primer amplification. Profiling relied on immunoSEQ multiplex PCR, and the TCRdb table lists in-frame clones only, not all of them. The D gene and trimming were derived from the DNA, and the V and J assignments and clone size from that table. The sample carries over 250,000 clones, approximately 89% recorded once.

The sequencing input was PBMCs or T cells enriched from blood (not recorded which). This chain uses TRBV29-1 with TRBJ2-2; a possible D gene is TRBD1 (6 bases). This receptor was identified in a woman aged 18-29 years who had recovered from COVID-19. In DNA form, the CDR3 reads TGCAGCGTTGAAGATTCGGGACAGAACACCGGGGAGCTGTTTTTT. This codes for CSVEDSGQNTGELFF.